The clone carrying this TCR beta chain has a handful of counts. The antigen remains unidentified. Produced via immunoSEQ multiplex PCR; TCRdb's table is partial and in-frame only. The sample has 1,900 or so clones, just under 80% seen once. This entry comes from a study of T cells after posttransplantation cyclophosphamide. Findings and limits, study-wide: Skin or GI-infiltrating T cells shared few TRB sequences with blood.

Treatment was busulfan-fludarabine conditioning, a marrow graft, and cyclophosphamide on days +3 and +4. Sequencing used PBMCs, obtained around 300 days after allogeneic stem cell transplant with posttransplant cyclophosphamide. This receptor was obtained from a young adult male patient who received an allogeneic stem cell transplant from a related donor, was CMV-positive, and had acute GVHD only. The graft donor may have contributed some T cells.

CDR3 bases: TGTGCCAGCAGTTACTCGAACAGCGGAAACACCATATATTTT. Protein: CASSYSNSGNTIYF. V is TRBV6-5 and J is TRBJ1-3, with D unclear. The CDR3 has 14 residues. Trimming took 0 bases from V and 4 from J, leaving 7 bases between them. Germline V lookup: CDR1 MNHEY, CDR2 SVGAGI.